The 29 T cell receptor beta chains reported below all come from one sample, sequenced in a study of OX40 agonist ivuxolimab in advanced cancers. TCRdb's copy holds only in-frame clones and misses some; the assay was immunoSEQ multiplex PCR. The sample includes about 57,000 clones, around 93% of them seen just once. The sequences come from CD4+ or CD8+ T cells sorted from blood, collected in a trial of the OX40 agonist ivuxolimab. The origin of the receptors is an adult with an advanced solid tumor such as melanoma, head and neck, liver or kidney cancer.

The rearrangement links TRBV6-6 to TRBJ1-2, with a possible D match to TRBD1 (5 bases). Germline loops: CDR1 MNHNY, CDR2 SVGAGI (reference sequence). The germline V and J ends were trimmed by 0 bases and 6 bases, with 17 bases remaining between them. The CDR3 consists of 16 residues. CDR3 nucleotide sequence: TGTGCCAGCAGTTACTCAGGGGACGCAGGATTAAATGGCTACACCTTC. This codes for CASSYSGDAGLNGYTF.

The V gene is TRBV9, the J gene TRBJ1-3; 8 bases are shared with TRBD1. V trimming: 3 bases; J trimming: 4 bases; junction bases outside the gene matches: 6. The CDR3 runs 15 residues. CDR1 and CDR2 from the germline V gene are SGDLS and YYNGEE. CDR3 in DNA: TGTGCCAGCAGCGAGGACAGGGAGGGAGGAAACACCATATATTTT. This translates into CASSEDREGGNTIYF.

The chain is built from TRBV1 and TRBJ1-3. TRBV1 is marked as a pseudogene. CDR3 size: 14 residues. The CDR3 is CTSSQKVSGNTIYF. The DNA of the CDR3 is TGCACCAGCAGCCAAAAGGTATCTGGAAACACCATATATTTT.

J is TRBJ2-7 and V is TRBV6-5; no reliable D call. Germline assignment: CDR1 MNHEY and CDR2 SVGAGI. The germline V and J ends were trimmed by 0 bases and 0 bases, with 12 bases remaining between them. The CDR3 runs 16 residues. The CDR3 region is CASSYSLPQSSYEQYF. DNA of the CDR3: TGTGCCAGCAGTTACTCCCTACCACAGAGCTCCTACGAGCAGTACTTC.

The CDR3 sequence is CASSLAGDPFYNEQFF. CDR3 in DNA: TGTGCCAGCAGTTTAGCGGGAGACCCCTTCTACAATGAGCAGTTCTTC. The J gene is TRBJ2-1, the V gene TRBV2; the match to TRBD2 covers 9 bases. The CDR3 is 16 amino acids. Germline assignment: CDR1 SNHLY and CDR2 FYNNEI. After removal of 5 bases from V and 3 bases from J, the junction contained 8 bases not matched to a gene.

This clone was detected only a few times. The chain links TRBV2 to TRBJ1-2; D unclear. Trimming removed 5 bases at V and 3 bases at J, with 10 bases between. CDR1 is SNHLY, CDR2 FYNNEI, per germline. CDR3 size: 13 residues. The CDR3 coding sequence is TGTGCCAGCAGTCCGGGGTCTTACTATGGCTACACCTTC. Amino acid sequence: CASSPGSYYGYTF.

This chain links TRBV14 with TRBJ2-7; D remains ambiguous. Germline assignment: CDR1 SGHDN and CDR2 FVKESK. V lost 2 bases, J lost 7 bases, and 6 bases lay in between. The CDR3 covers 11 residues. The CDR3 region is CASSQMREQYF. Here the CDR3 DNA reads TGTGCCAGCAGCCAAATGCGGGAGCAGTACTTC.

This sequence joins TRBV7-6 and TRBJ2-7; no reliable D call. There are 13 residues in the CDR3. The germline V and J ends were trimmed by 1 base and 1 base, with 5 bases remaining between them. The germline CDR1 and CDR2 sequences are SGHVS and FNYEAQ. CDR3 in DNA: TGTGCCAGCAGCTTAGAAATTTCCTACGAGCAGTACTTC. This codes for CASSLEISYEQYF.

This sequence joins TRBV5-8 and TRBJ1-1, with D unclear. Germline CDR1 is SGHTS and CDR2 is YDEGEE. This CDR3 spans 13 amino acids. Trimming shortened V by 8 bases and J by 7 bases, and 18 bases separated the two germline ends. The CDR3 DNA sequence: TGTGCCAGTAAGCTCAGCCCCCCGAGTGAAGCTTTCTTT. Protein sequence: CASKLSPPSEAFF.

J is TRBJ2-7 and V is TRBV7-9; D tentatively fits TRBD1 or TRBD2 (5 bases each). V dropped 5 bases and J dropped 5 bases, with 16 bases sitting between them. The CDR3 totals 14 residues. The germline CDR1 and CDR2 sequences are SEHNR and FQNEAQ (reference sequence). The CDR3 protein is CASSLGVPEDEQYF. The CDR3 bases are TGTGCCAGCAGCCTAGGGGTCCCGGAGGACGAGCAGTACTTC.

The chain combines TRBV27 with TRBJ2-7, with TRBD2 identical over 8 bases. There are 16 residues in the CDR3. V lost 6 bases and J lost 3; bases outside the gene matches: 13. Germline assignment: CDR1 MNHEY and CDR2 SMNVEV (reference sequence). CDR3 nucleotide sequence: TGTGCCAGCAGACCCAATCAGCGGGAGATCTACTACGAGCAGTACTTC. Amino acids: CASRPNQREIYYEQYF.

The chain uses TRBV5-6 and TRBJ2-5, with D perhaps matching TRBD1 or TRBD2 (6 bases each). CDR1 and CDR2 (germline): SGHDT, YYEEEE. V lost 0 bases and J lost 4, with 16 bases in between. The CDR3 extends over 16 amino acids. The chain's CDR3 is CASSLATGPGGETQYF. For the CDR3, the DNA is TGTGCCAGCAGCTTGGCTACAGGGCCCGGGGGAGAGACCCAGTACTTC.

CDR3 coding DNA: TGCGCCAGCAGTCAATCCTCCGGACAGGGCCCATCAAATCAGCCCCAGCATTTT. Amino acid sequence: CASSQSSGQGPSNQPQHF. This chain links TRBV23-1 with TRBJ1-5; the match to TRBD1 covers 8 bases. TRBV23-1 is placed among ORFs of uncertain function. The CDR3 sequence is 18 residues long. With 0 bases clipped from V and 4 bases from J, the junction kept 11 bases outside the gene matches.

This chain uses TRBV6-5 with TRBJ1-2; D gene uncertain. The CDR3 contains 13 residues. In germline, CDR1 is MNHEY, CDR2 SVGAGI. V lost 0 bases and J lost 6, with 8 bases in between. The chain's CDR3 is CASSYSTSHGYTF. The CDR3 DNA is TGTGCCAGCAGTTACTCGACCAGTCATGGCTACACCTTC.

The rearrangement joins TRBV19 to TRBJ2-1, with 10 nucleotides matching TRBD2. In germline, CDR1 is LNHDA, CDR2 SQIVND (reference sequence). The CDR3 runs 13 residues. Unmatched junction bases numbered 1, after V lost 5 bases and J lost 6 bases. The CDR3 here is CASSLAGGNEQFF. In DNA, the CDR3 is TGTGCCAGTAGTTTAGCGGGAGGCAATGAGCAGTTCTTC.

The chain couples TRBV5-4 to TRBJ1-5; D not resolved. The CDR3 length is 14 residues. The V gene lost 4 bases and the J gene lost 2 bases, with 10 bases spanning the gap. CDR1 SGHNT and CDR2 YYREEE come from the germline V gene (reference sequence). The CDR3 here is CASSVDLGNQPQHF. The CDR3 nucleotides are TGTGCCAGCAGCGTGGATTTGGGCAATCAGCCCCAGCATTTT.

This chain uses TRBV11-2 with TRBJ1-3; D is unclear. The germline V gene has CDR1 SGHAT and CDR2 FQNNGV. The CDR3 has 17 residues. V was trimmed by 3 bases and J by 4 bases, leaving 19 bases between them. CDR3 nucleotides: TGTGCCAGCAGCTTGGATCTTGGATGGGCGTACGGAAACACCATATATTTT. Translating gives CASSLDLGWAYGNTIYF.

The chain carries TRBV11-2 and TRBJ2-7; maybe TRBD2 (7 bases). Trimming took 4 bases from V and 2 from J, leaving 15 bases between them. The germline CDR1 and CDR2 sequences are SGHAT and FQNNGV. The CDR3 runs to 15 residues. The CDR3 DNA sequence: TGTGCCAGCAGCTGGGGGGCTAGCGGAGCCTACGAGCAGTACTTC. It yields the protein CASSWGASGAYEQYF.

The V gene is TRBV21-1, the J gene TRBJ2-3; TRBD2, as called in the table, went unchecked against the DNA. TRBV21-1 is a pseudogene locus. This CDR3 region has 16 residues. CDR3: CASSNCCGRVTDTQYF. The DNA of the CDR3 is TGTGCCAGCAGCAATTGTTGCGGGAGAGTCACAGATACGCAGTATTTT.

The gene calls are TRBV4-3 and TRBJ2-1; 10 bases are shared with TRBD2. The CDR3 covers 15 residues. From germline, CDR1 is LGHNA and CDR2 YSLEER. The ends lost 6 bases at V and 8 bases at J; junction bases unmatched: 10. CDR3 sequence (DNA): TGCGCCAGCAGTCTTGGGCTAGCGGGAGTTTATGAGCAGTTCTTC. Translation: CASSLGLAGVYEQFF.

The chain employs TRBV2 and TRBJ1-1, with no clear D. CDR1 SNHLY and CDR2 FYNNEI come from the germline V gene. The CDR3 runs to 13 residues. Trimming removed 11 bases at V and 1 base at J, with 14 bases between. The CDR3 nucleotides are TGTGCCTTTCTGGCCCCGGGGAACACTGAAGCTTTCTTT. It yields the protein CAFLAPGNTEAFF. Variable domain in full (rest from reference TRBV2 and TRBJ1-1): EPEVTQTPSHQVTQMGQEVILRCVPISNHLYFYWYRQILGQKVEFLVSFYNNEISEKSEIFDDQFSVERPDGSNFTLKIRSTKLEDSAMYFCAFLAPGNTEAFFGQGTRLTVV.

J is TRBJ1-1 and V is TRBV6-5; D is ambiguous. Germline V lookup: CDR1 MNHEY, CDR2 SVGAGI. Deletions cut 0 bases from V and 0 bases from J, with 5 bases between. The CDR3 contains 14 residues. The CDR3 protein is CASSYSEVNTEAFF. The CDR3 coding sequence is TGTGCCAGCAGTTACTCCGAAGTGAACACTGAAGCTTTCTTT.

The rearrangement joins TRBV7-6 to TRBJ2-7, with TRBD1 matching 7 bases. CDR3 size: 14 residues. The V gene's germline CDR1 is SGHVS and CDR2 FNYEAQ. The J segment lost 1 base and the V segment lost 1 base, leaving 1 base of the junction unmatched. As DNA, the CDR3 is TGTGCCAGCAGCTTAGACAGGGGATCCTACGAGCAGTACTTC. Encoded protein: CASSLDRGSYEQYF.

On this clone itself: The sample contains more than one DNA sequence encoding this CDR3. The V and J genes are TRBV27 and TRBJ1-1; a weak D match, TRBD1 (5 bases). Germline CDR1 and CDR2: MNHEY and SMNVEV (reference sequence). This CDR3 spans 13 amino acids. Trimming cost V 4 bases and J 4 bases, with 10 bases left between them. The CDR3 DNA reads TGTGCCAGCAGTTGGGGGGAGGGCACTGAAGCTTTCTTT. Translating it yields CASSWGEGTEAFF.

The chain couples TRBV5-1 to TRBJ1-2; D is undetermined. There are 12 residues in the CDR3. Germline V lookup: CDR1 SGHRS, CDR2 YFSETQ. The germline V and J ends were trimmed by 0 bases and 6 bases, with 6 bases remaining between them. The CDR3 sequence is CASSLGEDGYTF. CDR3 in DNA: TGCGCCAGCAGCTTGGGTGAGGATGGCTACACCTTC. The whole variable domain, remainder taken from reference TRBV5-1 and TRBJ1-2, is KAGVTQTPRYLIKTRGQQVTLSCSPISGHRSVSWYQQTPGQGLQFLFEYFSETQRNKGNFPGRFSGRQFSNSRSEMNVSTLELGDSALYLCASSLGEDGYTFGSGTRLTVV.

The chain is built from TRBV19 and TRBJ1-1; TRBD1 matches 8 bases. Germline V gene sequence: CDR1 LNHDA, CDR2 SQIVND (reference sequence). Trimming cost V 0 bases and J 7 bases; bases outside gene matches: 4. The CDR3 runs 14 residues. The CDR3 nucleotides read TGTGCCAGTAGTATAGACAGGGGGCTCGGTGAAGCTTTCTTT. Its translation: CASSIDRGLGEAFF.

The chain recombines TRBV6-5 with TRBJ1-2; no definite D call. Trimming removed 2 bases from V and 4 bases from J, with 17 bases in between. The CDR3 covers 16 residues. Germline values: CDR1 MNHEY, CDR2 SVGAGI. In DNA form, the CDR3 reads TGTGCCAGCAGTTACAATCCCGAGACGCAACCCTATGGCTACACCTTC. The encoded protein is CASSYNPETQPYGYTF.

The chain couples TRBV2 to TRBJ2-2; D gene ambiguous. The V and J ends lost 4 bases and 0 bases respectively, with 3 bases between them. The CDR3 has 13 residues. Germline CDR1 is SNHLY and CDR2 is FYNNEI. Written as DNA, the CDR3 is TGTGCCAGCAGTGTCACGAACACCGGGGAGCTGTTTTTT. Amino acid sequence: CASSVTNTGELFF.

The V call is TRBV9, the J call TRBJ2-6; no reliable D call. CDR1 and CDR2 from the germline V gene are SGDLS and YYNGEE. V lost 4 bases and J 1 base, leaving 15 bases between the germline ends. The CDR3 totals 17 residues. CDR3 nucleotide sequence: TGTGCCAGCAGCCCTCACGGCTCGGTATCTGGGGCCAACGTCCTGACTTTC. Translated: CASSPHGSVSGANVLTF.